Following are 23 T cell receptor beta chains from one sample sequenced in a study of OX40 agonist ivuxolimab in advanced cancers. Repertoires were generated with immunoSEQ multiplex PCR, while TCRdb's copy carries only in-frame clones and drops some. The sample consists of tens of thousands of clones, roughly 81% of them appearing once. Specimen: CD4+ or CD8+ T cells sorted from blood, collected in a trial of the OX40 agonist ivuxolimab. The receptors derive from an adult with an advanced solid tumor such as melanoma, head and neck, liver or kidney cancer.

This sequence joins TRBV19 and TRBJ1-4; maybe TRBD1 (5 bases). The length of the CDR3 is 15 residues. Trimming cost V 5 bases and J 8 bases, with 18 bases left between them. The V gene's germline CDR1 is LNHDA and CDR2 SQIVND (reference sequence). In DNA, the CDR3 is TGTGCCAGTAGTGGGGTTGGGGGTCGCCGGGAAAAACTGTTTTTT. Its translation: CASSGVGGRREKLFF.

The chain uses TRBV19 and TRBJ2-3; 7 nucleotides match TRBD2. Germline V gene sequence: CDR1 LNHDA, CDR2 SQIVND (reference sequence). The CDR3 sequence is 16 residues long. J lost 0 bases, V lost 6 bases, and 9 bases had no gene match. The CDR3 region is CASSAFSGYSTDTQYF. CDR3 coding DNA: TGTGCCAGTAGCGCCTTTAGCGGGTATAGCACAGATACGCAGTATTTT.

Only a few counts were recorded for this clone. The chain carries TRBV20-1 and TRBJ2-5; D uncertain. Deletions cut 0 bases from V and 12 bases from J, with 11 bases between. Germline CDR1 DFQATT, CDR2 SNEGSKA (reference sequence). CDR3 length equals 11 residues. In nucleotides, the CDR3 is TGCAGTGCTAGAGATCAGAGACTGAAGTACTTC. It encodes CSARDQRLKYF.

This chain connects TRBV10-3 to TRBJ2-1, with D maybe TRBD2 (7 bases). Germline CDR1 is ENHRY and CDR2 is SYGVKD. V shed 2 bases and J shed 6 bases, with 14 bases lying between them. CDR3 length equals 15 residues. CDR3 nucleotide sequence: TGTGCCATCAGTGAGGTCGCGGGGGCCGCCAATGAGCAGTTCTTC. Protein: CAISEVAGAANEQFF.

The V call is TRBV15, the J call TRBJ2-3; 16 bases match TRBD2. This CDR3 spans 18 amino acids. Germline loops: CDR1 LNHNV, CDR2 YYDKDF (reference sequence). The V segment lost 5 bases and the J segment 2 bases; nucleotides outside the gene matches: 7. Here the CDR3 reads CATSLGTSGRAHTDTQYF. For the CDR3, the DNA is TGTGCCACCAGCCTCGGGACTAGCGGGAGGGCCCACACAGATACGCAGTATTTT.

A remark on this clone: Other DNA sequences in this sample translate to the same CDR3. This chain uses TRBV28 with TRBJ2-7, with D maybe TRBD2 (5 bases). The CDR3 contains 17 residues. V was shortened by 8 bases and J by 6 bases, with 29 bases between the two germline ends. CDR1 is MDHEN and CDR2 is SYDVKM in the germline V gene. The CDR3 reads CASSLTPGSHGGSEQYF. The CDR3 nucleotides read TGTGCCAGCTCCCTTACCCCTGGAAGTCATGGAGGTTCCGAGCAGTACTTC. Using reference TRBV28 and TRBJ2-7 for the parts outside the CDR3, the full variable domain is DVKVTQSSRYLVKRTGEKVFLECVQDMDHENMFWYRQDPGLGLRLIYFSYDVKMKEKGDIPEGYSVSREKKERFSLILESASTNQTSMYLCASSLTPGSHGGSEQYFGPGTRLTVT.

The chain links TRBV7-9 to TRBJ1-6, with a weak D call TRBD1 (5 bases). This CDR3 spans 12 amino acids. Trimming shortened V by 5 bases and J by 16 bases, and 15 bases separated the two germline ends. CDR1 is SEHNR, CDR2 FQNEAQ, per germline (reference sequence). The CDR3 reads CASSPPGRALHF. The CDR3 nucleotides read TGTGCCAGCAGCCCTCCGGGCAGGGCACTCCACTTT.

The rearrangement links TRBV27 to TRBJ1-3; a possible D gene is TRBD1 (5 bases). Germline V gene data show CDR1 as MNHEY and CDR2 as SMNVEV (reference sequence). The V gene lost 1 base and the J gene lost 0 bases, with 16 bases spanning the gap. The length of the CDR3 is 18 residues. The CDR3 spells CASSLYLISTVSGNTIYF. The CDR3 DNA follows: TGTGCCAGCAGTTTATACCTTATATCGACAGTCTCTGGAAACACCATATATTTT.

This chain links TRBV6-4 with TRBJ1-2, with a weak D call TRBD1 (6 bases). The CDR3 covers 15 residues. CDR1 is MRHNA, CDR2 SNTAGT, per germline. V was clipped by 7 bases and J by 0 bases, with 15 bases between them. The CDR3 nucleotides read TGTGCCAGCAAGGACAGAGCGACTTCTAACTATGGCTACACCTTC. Its translation is CASKDRATSNYGYTF.

This clone was seen more than once but under ten times. The chain recombines TRBV12-5 with TRBJ1-2; unclear D gene. In germline, CDR1 is LGHNT, CDR2 FRNRAP. V lost 2 bases, J lost 5 bases, and 6 bases lay in between. The CDR3 is 12 residues long. The CDR3 sequence is CASGLLGYGYTF. The CDR3 DNA reads TGTGCTAGTGGTTTGTTAGGGTATGGCTACACCTTC.

This chain joins TRBV28 and TRBJ1-3, with a possible D match to TRBD1 (6 bases). This CDR3 region has 18 residues. The ends were cut back, 4 bases at V and 8 bases at J, with 27 bases in the middle. The germline gives CDR1 MDHEN, CDR2 SYDVKM. The DNA for the CDR3 is TGTGCCAGCAGTTCTCGTCGGCCCCTACAGGGAGGCCGGGACACCATATATTTT. Its protein is CASSSRRPLQGGRDTIYF.

The chain is built from TRBV19 and TRBJ2-1; D call uncertain. The germline CDR1 and CDR2 sequences are LNHDA and SQIVND (reference sequence). This CDR3 has 12 residues. V was pared by 7 bases and J by 3 bases, with 7 bases between. The CDR3 loop reads CASKDYYNEQFF. The DNA for the CDR3 is TGTGCCAGTAAGGATTACTACAATGAGCAGTTCTTC. Together with reference TRBV19 and TRBJ2-1, the CDR3 gives the full variable domain: DGGITQSPKYLFRKEGQNVTLSCEQNLNHDAMYWYRQDPGQGLRLIYYSQIVNDFQKGDIAEGYSVSREKKESFPLTVTSAQKNPTAFYLCASKDYYNEQFFGPGTRLTVL.

The chain uses TRBV16 and TRBJ2-2; D perhaps matches TRBD2 (6 bases). Germline CDR1 and CDR2: KGHSY and FQNENV. V lost 0 bases and J 3 bases, leaving 8 bases between the germline ends. This CDR3 has 15 residues. The CDR3: CASSQSGLHTGELFF. CDR3 sequence (DNA): TGTGCCAGCAGCCAATCGGGACTGCACACCGGGGAGCTGTTTTTT.

J is TRBJ2-5 and V is TRBV19; a weak D match, TRBD1 (6 bases). Germline V lookup: CDR1 LNHDA, CDR2 SQIVND (reference sequence). The CDR3 is 14 amino acids. V was pared by 6 bases and J by 3 bases, with 14 bases between. CDR3 coding DNA: TGTGCCAGTAGATCACAGGGTTCTGAAGAGACCCAGTACTTC. Amino acid sequence: CASRSQGSEETQYF.

As DNA, the CDR3 is TGTGCCAGCAGCTTAGGCGGTTATCTCTGGAATGAGCAGTTCTTC. Amino acid sequence: CASSLGGYLWNEQFF. The gene calls are TRBV7-9 and TRBJ2-1; D gene unclear. V lost 1 base, J lost 7 bases, and 14 bases lay in between. Per germline, CDR1 SEHNR and CDR2 FQNEAQ (reference sequence). This CDR3 has 15 residues. Supplemented by reference TRBV7-9 and TRBJ2-1, the full variable domain reads DTGVSQNPRHKITKRGQNVTFRCDPISEHNRLYWYRQTLGQGPEFLTYFQNEAQLEKSRLLSDRFSAERPKGSFSTLEIQRTEQGDSAMYLCASSLGGYLWNEQFFGPGTRLTVL.

The CDR3 here is CASSPQGARGNQPQHF. In nucleotides, the CDR3 is TGTGCCAGCAGTCCACAGGGGGCGCGAGGGAATCAGCCCCAGCATTTT. The V call is TRBV28, the J call TRBJ1-5; 9 bases are shared with TRBD1. Losses at the gene ends were 5 bases for V and 4 bases for J; bases not matched to a gene: 9. Germline loops: CDR1 MDHEN, CDR2 SYDVKM. The length of the CDR3 is 16 residues.

The rearrangement links TRBV2 to TRBJ1-2; possibly TRBD1 for D (5 bases). V dropped 6 bases and J dropped 2 bases, with 13 bases sitting between them. Germline lookup yields CDR1 SNHLY and CDR2 FYNNEI. The CDR3 is made up of 14 amino acids. For the CDR3, the DNA is TGTGCCAGCAGATTTCGACAGTTCAACTATGGCTACACCTTC. Its translation: CASRFRQFNYGYTF.

The rearrangement joins TRBV5-1 to TRBJ2-7; 14 positions match TRBD2. CDR1 SGHRS and CDR2 YFSETQ come from the germline V gene. V gave up 0 bases and J gave up 5 bases; unmatched junction bases: 7. The CDR3 is 17 residues long. The CDR3 nucleotides read TGCGCCAGCAGCTTGGCCGGGACTAGCGGGAGTTCGGACGAGCAGTACTTC. Residues: CASSLAGTSGSSDEQYF.

V gene TRBV5-1 combines with J gene TRBJ1-3, with D tentatively TRBD1 (6 bases). Looked up from germline, CDR1 is SGHRS and CDR2 is YFSETQ. The CDR3 extends over 12 amino acids. Trimming left V 0 bases short and J 10 bases short, with 8 bases between. CDR3 nucleotides: TGCGCCAGCAGCTTGGAGGGGGGAACCATATATTTT. Translated: CASSLEGGTIYF. Full variable domain (outside the CDR3, taken from reference TRBV5-1 and TRBJ1-3): KAGVTQTPRYLIKTRGQQVTLSCSPISGHRSVSWYQQTPGQGLQFLFEYFSETQRNKGNFPGRFSGRQFSNSRSEMNVSTLELGDSALYLCASSLEGGTIYFGEGSWLTVV.

The chain uses TRBV6-5 and TRBJ1-3; no clear D gene. The CDR3 is made up of 14 amino acids. V was clipped by 2 bases and J by 4 bases, with 9 bases between them. CDR1 and CDR2 (germline): MNHEY, SVGAGI. In DNA form, the CDR3 reads TGTGCCAGCAGTTACCGGGGTACCGGAAACACCATATATTTT. Amino acid sequence: CASSYRGTGNTIYF.

The chain links TRBV14 to TRBJ2-1, with D tentatively TRBD2 (6 bases). The CDR3 spans 15 residues. Germline values: CDR1 SGHDN, CDR2 FVKESK. Trimming removed 1 base at V and 6 bases at J, with 13 bases between. The CDR3, as DNA: TGTGCCAGCAGCCAAGGGAGGGGAGTCTTCAATGAGCAGTTCTTC. Its translation: CASSQGRGVFNEQFF.

This clone came up once. The chain has TRBV29-1 and TRBJ1-2; tentative D call: TRBD1 (6 bases). In germline, CDR1 is SQVTM, CDR2 ANQGSEA. The CDR3 sequence is 14 residues long. Trimming took off 2 bases at V and 4 bases at J, with 14 bases between the two ends. CDR3 sequence (DNA): TGCAGCGTTGAATTGGCGGGGGCGGGCTATGGCTACACCTTC. This codes for CSVELAGAGYGYTF.

This sequence joins TRBV7-2 and TRBJ2-7; no definite D call. Germline values: CDR1 SGHTA, CDR2 FQGNSA. The CDR3 covers 15 residues. Trimming took 0 bases from V and 6 from J, leaving 15 bases between them. CDR3 sequence: CASSLAGHTFSEQYF. Written as DNA, the CDR3 is TGTGCCAGCAGCTTAGCGGGCCATACATTTTCCGAGCAGTACTTC. Using reference TRBV7-2 and TRBJ2-7 for the parts outside the CDR3, the full variable domain is GAGVSQSPSNKVTEKGKDVELRCDPISGHTALYWYRQSLGQGLEFLIYFQGNSAPDKSGLPSDRFSAERTGGSVSTLTIQRTQQEDSAVYLCASSLAGHTFSEQYFGPGTRLTVT.